Shown below are 18 T cell receptor beta chains from a single sample sequenced in a study of cytomegalovirus exposure and HLA in healthy donors. Vbeta (60) and Jbeta (13) primers were used in the PCR. TCRdb's copy holds only in-frame clones and misses some; the assay was immunoSEQ multiplex PCR. This sample has 100,000 to 120,000 clones, with around 80% found just once. Sequenced material: PBMCs. Receptor source: a man aged 18 to 30 in good health and CMV-seronegative.

V is TRBV19 and J is TRBJ2-7; the match to TRBD2 covers 14 bases. From germline, CDR1 is LNHDA and CDR2 SQIVND (reference sequence). The CDR3 consists of 15 residues. The V gene end was trimmed by 3 bases and the J gene end by 7 bases; junction bases not matched to a gene: 5. In DNA, the CDR3 is TGTGCCAGTAGTATGACTAGCGGGAGGGCCGGGGAGCAGTACTTC. Residues: CASSMTSGRAGEQYF.

The J gene is TRBJ1-2, the V gene TRBV29-1, with 8 bases fitting TRBD1. This CDR3 spans 13 amino acids. The V segment lost 5 bases and the J segment 2 bases; nucleotides outside the gene matches: 4. Germline V gives CDR1 SQVTM, CDR2 ANQGSEA. CDR3 residues: CSVPQGANYGYTF. CDR3 DNA sequence: TGCAGCGTTCCCCAGGGGGCGAACTATGGCTACACCTTC.

The chain has TRBV7-3 and TRBJ1-1; no firm D call. The germline V gene has CDR1 SGHTA and CDR2 FQGTGA. Trimming took off 2 bases at V and 1 base at J, with 8 bases between the two ends. This CDR3 has 14 residues. Written as DNA, the CDR3 is TGTGCCAGCAGCTTAGGGTCGGGGAACACTGAAGCTTTCTTT. Encoded protein: CASSLGSGNTEAFF.

The chain couples TRBV6-1 to TRBJ2-7; a weak D match, TRBD2 (5 bases). Germline V gene lookup returns CDR1 MNHNS and CDR2 SASEGT. V lost 4 bases and J 0 bases, leaving 7 bases between the germline ends. This CDR3 comprises 13 residues. Written as DNA, the CDR3 is TGTGCCAGCAGTGGGACTGCCTCCTACGAGCAGTACTTC. As protein: CASSGTASYEQYF.

The chain links TRBV28 to TRBJ2-7; tentatively, D is TRBD1 (6 bases). The V gene lost 8 bases and the J gene lost 0 bases, with 14 bases spanning the gap. The CDR3 loop spans 14 amino acids. Per the germline V gene, CDR1 is MDHEN and CDR2 is SYDVKM. CDR3 amino acids: CASPPDRHSYEQYF. As DNA, the CDR3 is TGTGCCAGCCCGCCCGACAGGCACTCCTACGAGCAGTACTTC.

The chain employs TRBV11-2 and TRBJ2-2; D is ambiguous. Trimming took 0 bases from V and 5 from J, leaving 7 bases between them. Germline loops: CDR1 SGHAT, CDR2 FQNNGV. CDR3 size: 14 residues. Here the CDR3 reads CASSLDYGTGELFF. The CDR3 bases are TGTGCCAGCAGCTTAGATTACGGGACCGGGGAGCTGTTTTTT. The complete variable domain, with remaining parts taken from reference TRBV11-2 and TRBJ2-2, reads EAGVAQSPRYKIIEKRQSVAFWCNPISGHATLYWYQQILGQGPKLLIQFQNNGVVDDSQLPKDRFSAERLKGVDSTLKIQPAKLEDSAVYLCASSLDYGTGELFFGEGSRLTVL.

The CDR3 coding sequence is TGTGCCAGCAGTGACGAACAGGGTAATGGCTACACCTTC. It translates to CASSDEQGNGYTF. This chain connects TRBV6-4 to TRBJ1-2; possibly TRBD1 for D (6 bases). Germline-derived CDR1 and CDR2 are MRHNA and SNTAGT. The V gene lost 2 bases and the J gene lost 6 bases, with 10 bases spanning the gap. This CDR3 region has 13 residues.

DNA for the CDR3: TGTGCCAGCAGCTTAGGGGAGGGAGTGCCCTACAATGAGCAGTTCTTC. Its translation: CASSLGEGVPYNEQFF. This chain uses TRBV7-3 with TRBJ2-1; 7 bases are a match to TRBD2. Germline values: CDR1 SGHTA, CDR2 FQGTGA. Trimming at V came to 2 bases and at J to 2 bases, leaving 6 bases not matched to a gene. This CDR3 has 16 amino acids.

For the CDR3, the DNA is TGTGCCAGCAGCCAGACATGGACGGGGAGCTCTGGAAACACCATATATTTT. Translated, it gives CASSQTWTGSSGNTIYF. The gene calls are TRBV5-4 and TRBJ1-3; D is unclear. Germline V gives CDR1 SGHNT, CDR2 YYREEE (reference sequence). This CDR3 comprises 17 residues. The ends were cut back, 4 bases at V and 0 bases at J, with 17 bases in the middle.

The genes are TRBV27 and TRBJ2-7; 8 bases are shared with TRBD1. Trimming removed 4 bases from V and 2 bases from J; junction bases left unmatched: 13. Germline V gene data show CDR1 as MNHEY and CDR2 as SMNVEV (reference sequence). This CDR3 contains 17 residues. Written as DNA, the CDR3 is TGTGCCAGCAGTTCCCCATCACGGGACAGGAATCCCTACGAGCAGTACTTC. It is translated as CASSSPSRDRNPYEQYF.

This clone is a singleton in its sample. V gene TRBV19 combines with J gene TRBJ2-7; maybe TRBD1 (6 bases). The CDR3 has 16 amino acids. V dropped 2 bases and J dropped 3 bases, with 17 bases sitting between them. Germline CDR1 and CDR2: LNHDA and SQIVND (reference sequence). CDR3 sequence: CASSIWRPGARYEQYF. DNA of the CDR3: TGTGCCAGTAGTATATGGAGGCCAGGGGCTCGCTACGAGCAGTACTTC.

This sequence joins TRBV5-1 and TRBJ2-7; 8 nucleotides agree with TRBD1. CDR1 is SGHRS and CDR2 is YFSETQ in the germline V gene. J was trimmed by 3 bases and V by 4 bases; bases with no gene match: 6. This CDR3 is 14 amino acids long. The CDR3 DNA reads as TGCGCCAGCAGCCTCGGGACAGGCCTCTACGAGCAGTACTTC. It translates to CASSLGTGLYEQYF.

The chain is built from TRBV7-9 and TRBJ2-7; 7 positions match TRBD2. CDR1 and CDR2 (germline): SEHNR, FQNEAQ (reference sequence). The CDR3 covers 14 residues. The junction had 1 base not matched to a gene; V was cut back by 0 bases and J by 2 bases. CDR3 nucleotides: TGTGCCAGCAGCTTAGCGGGAGGGGCCTACGAGCAGTACTTC. It is translated as CASSLAGGAYEQYF.

This chain joins TRBV4-1 and TRBJ1-1; weak D call: TRBD1 (6 bases). Trimming stripped 0 bases from V and 1 base from J, with 12 bases between. The CDR3 runs 16 residues. Germline V lookup: CDR1 MGHRA, CDR2 YSYEKL. The CDR3 DNA sequence: TGCGCCAGCAGCCAAGACGAAGGGGGGGGGAACACTGAAGCTTTCTTT. Protein: CASSQDEGGGNTEAFF.

The rearrangement uses TRBV30 and TRBJ2-1; 7 bases fit TRBD2. The CDR3 has 15 residues. Germline loops: CDR1 GTSNPN, CDR2 SVGIG (reference sequence). V lost 0 bases, J lost 10 bases, and 12 bases stayed unmatched. DNA of the CDR3: TGTGCCTGGAGTGTCGGCGGGAGCCTTCCTCGAGAGCAGTTCTTC. It translates to CAWSVGGSLPREQFF.

The chain uses TRBV7-2 and TRBJ2-7; D is unresolved. Germline lookup yields CDR1 SGHTA and CDR2 FQGNSA. The length of the CDR3 is 16 residues. V was clipped by 1 base and J by 0 bases, with 13 bases between them. Written as DNA, the CDR3 is TGTGCCAGCAGCTTAGGCCGCCACCCTACCTCCTACGAGCAGTACTTC. This translates into CASSLGRHPTSYEQYF.

The chain joins TRBV28 to TRBJ2-2, with D perhaps TRBD2 (5 bases). Germline CDR1 reads MDHEN; CDR2 reads SYDVKM. The CDR3 runs to 17 residues. The V end was cut by 3 bases, the J end by 2 bases, with 16 bases between. The DNA of the CDR3 is TGTGCCAGCAGTTTGAGGTCGGCTAGCCTTAACACCGGGGAGCTGTTTTTT. Protein sequence: CASSLRSASLNTGELFF.

The CDR3 sequence: CASTNRVNYGYTF. In DNA, the CDR3 is TGTGCCAGCACCAACAGAGTAAACTATGGCTACACCTTC. V is TRBV19 and J is TRBJ1-2; unclear D gene. The CDR3 loop spans 13 amino acids. Trimming removed 9 bases at V and 2 bases at J, with 13 bases between. CDR1 and CDR2 (germline): LNHDA, SQIVND (reference sequence). The entire variable domain, with the rest obtained from reference TRBV19 and TRBJ1-2, is as follows: DGGITQSPKYLFRKEGQNVTLSCEQNLNHDAMYWYRQDPGQGLRLIYYSQIVNDFQKGDIAEGYSVSREKKESFPLTVTSAQKNPTAFYLCASTNRVNYGYTFGSGTRLTVV.